This TCR beta chain derives from a study of TIL therapy for anti-PD-1-resistant metastatic lung cancer. As for the study in general: By whole-exome sequencing, median non-synonymous tumor mutation burden was over 1.2 mutations per megabase. General study points: This highly selected cohort may not generalize to typical lung cancer patients.

Germline CDR1 is SGHNT and CDR2 is YYREEE (reference sequence). With V trimmed by 4 bases and J by 4 bases, 10 bases remained unmatched. The CDR3 is 15 amino acids. The time point denotes: pre-treatment sample, taken before nivolumab and TIL therapy. A remark on this clone: The antigen is unknown.

Sequencing used immunoSEQ v3. Assay: immunoSEQ multiplex PCR; the TCRdb copy retains only in-frame clones and omits some. This table holds more than 55,000 clones, 55% to 75% found once. This TCR was sampled from a person aged 25-85 years with non-small cell lung cancer. This chain joins TRBV5-4 and TRBJ2-5; 7 positions match TRBD1. Sequenced here: blood, sampled at baseline. The CDR3 loop reads CASSGRQGELETQYF. The CDR3 DNA sequence: TGTGCCAGCAGCGGGCGACAGGGCGAATTAGAGACCCAGTACTTC.